This T cell receptor (beta chain) was retrieved from a study of blood T cell repertoires in COVID-19. As for the study in general: The origin of the acute and convalescent COVID-19 samples was the United States, Italy and Spain. T cells, B-cell-depleted T cells, or PBMCs supplied cDNA or gDNA.

As originally analysed: How many nucleated cells were present was estimated from reference gene primer amplification. Libraries were prepared by immunoSEQ multiplex PCR; TCRdb keeps only in-frame clonotypes and omits some of them. Clonal size and the V and J genes are those of that table, whereas D and trimming came from the DNA. The table shows about 140,000 clones, with roughly 84% occurring only once. In germline, CDR1 is LNHDA, CDR2 SQIVND (reference sequence). The V end lost 4 bases, the J end lost 5 bases, and 14 bases lay between the germline ends. The CDR3 contains 14 residues. This clonotype originated in a human donor in a cohort sampled during active COVID-19. Sequenced: peripheral blood. The chain recombines TRBV19 with TRBJ2-5, with D possibly TRBD1 on 5 matching bases. As DNA, the CDR3 is TGTGCCAGTAGTAAGGACACCTTGGGGGAGACCCAGTACTTC. Translated, it gives CASSKDTLGETQYF.